One T cell receptor beta chain is described in this entry. The primer mix had 60 Vbeta and 13 Jbeta primers. Some clones are missing from TCRdb's copy, which holds only in-frame ones; the method was immunoSEQ multiplex PCR. This table holds 90,000 or so clones, about two thirds found once. The data were taken from a study of cytomegalovirus exposure and HLA in healthy donors. The V gene's germline CDR1 is SQVTM and CDR2 ANQGSEA. This CDR3 has 13 residues. V was cut by 4 bases and J by 4 bases, with 14 bases left in between. The receptor was derived from a woman aged 45-65 years in good health and CMV-seropositive. This sequence joins TRBV29-1 and TRBJ2-7, with D perhaps matching TRBD1 (5 bases). Sequencing was carried out using PBMCs. CDR3 protein: CSVVGQGRYEQYF. In DNA form, the CDR3 reads TGCAGCGTTGTAGGTCAGGGCCGGTACGAGCAGTACTTC.